The 10 T cell receptor beta chains reported below all come from one sample, sequenced in a study of blood T cell repertoires in COVID-19 (dated by TCRdb to about 2020). Receptor amplification or capture employed the immunoSEQ multiplex PCR assay. TCRdb mirrors the immuneACCESS table, restricted to in-frame sequences. Some clones are absent from its copies; in checked studies, under half trace to an unresolved V gene, and the reason for the others is unknown. Counted in this sample were roughly 80,000 clones; roughly 80% of them appeared once. The ten biggest clones cover approximately 10% of the sample. What was sequenced was peripheral blood. The receptors shown here come from a human donor in a cohort sampled during active COVID-19.

The rearrangement uses TRBV5-5 and TRBJ2-3, with TRBD1 identical over 8 bases. CDR3 length: 14 residues. Per germline, CDR1 SGHKS and CDR2 YYEKEE (reference sequence). Trimming took 4 bases from V and 1 from J; bases not matched to a gene: 2. The CDR3, as DNA: TGTGCCAGCAGCCCGGACAGGGGCACAGATACGCAGTATTTT. Amino acid sequence: CASSPDRGTDTQYF.

This rearrangement joins TRBV3-1 (or the pseudogene TRBV3-2) to TRBJ1-1; D is uncertain. The V gene's germline CDR1 is LGHDT and CDR2 YNNKEL (reference sequence). The CDR3 runs to 12 residues. Between the trimmed V and J ends, which lost 3 bases and 5 bases, there was a span of 7 bases. The CDR3 here is CASSQTRTEAFF. The CDR3 region has the DNA TGTGCCAGCAGCCAGACACGTACTGAAGCTTTCTTT.

J is TRBJ1-2 and V is TRBV28; possibly TRBD1 for D (6 bases). V dropped 4 bases and J dropped 8 bases, with 17 bases sitting between them. Germline V gives CDR1 MDHEN, CDR2 SYDVKM. The CDR3 is made up of 14 amino acids. CDR3 DNA: TGTGCCAGCAGTTCGGGGGCGGGGGCACGCGGCTACACCTTC. Protein: CASSSGAGARGYTF.

As DNA, the CDR3 is TGTGCCAGCAGCGCGGACAGGGTTGGTCAGCCCCAGCATTTT. Protein product: CASSADRVGQPQHF. V usage is TRBV9 and J usage is TRBJ1-5; 8 bases agree with TRBD1. The CDR3 loop spans 14 amino acids. Per the germline V gene, CDR1 is SGDLS and CDR2 is YYNGEE. V shed 3 bases and J 6 bases; nucleotides not matched to a gene: 5.

The V call is TRBV5-1, the J call TRBJ2-3, with a weak D call TRBD1 (8 bases). This CDR3 has 15 amino acids. Trimming took 4 bases from V and 2 from J, leaving 14 bases between them. CDR1 and CDR2 from the germline V gene are SGHRS and YFSETQ. The CDR3 here is CASSQQGGPTDTQYF. As DNA, the CDR3 is TGCGCCAGCAGCCAACAGGGGGGGCCCACAGATACGCAGTATTTT.

The chain combines TRBV5-4 with TRBJ2-4; 7 nucleotides agree with TRBD2. Germline trimming cut 3 bases from V and 6 bases from J; bases unmatched to any gene: 6. This CDR3 is built from 14 residues. Germline lookup yields CDR1 SGHNT and CDR2 YYREEE (reference sequence). CDR3 sequence: CASSSAGRGNIQYF. The CDR3 DNA follows: TGTGCCAGCAGCTCAGCGGGAAGGGGAAACATTCAGTACTTC. Looking up the rest from reference TRBV5-4 and TRBJ2-4 gives the full variable domain: ETGVTQSPTHLIKTRGQQVTLRCSSQSGHNTVSWYQQALGQGPQFIFQYYREEENGRGNFPPRFSGLQFPNYSSELNVNALELDDSALYLCASSSAGRGNIQYFGAGTRLSVL.

This clone has only one observation. CDR3 DNA: TGTGCCAGCAGTCAACTAGCGGGATGGAGCTCCTACAATGAGCAGTTCTTC. Translating it yields CASSQLAGWSSYNEQFF. The rearrangement joins TRBV6-2 or TRBV6-3 to TRBJ2-1; 10 nucleotides line up with TRBD2. There are 17 residues in the CDR3. CDR1 is MNHEY and CDR2 is SVGEGT in the germline V gene. The ends lost 5 bases at V and 0 bases at J; junction bases unmatched: 7.

This rearrangement joins TRBV3-1 (or the pseudogene TRBV3-2) to TRBJ1-1; no firm D call. Germline V gene lookup returns CDR1 LGHDT and CDR2 YNNKEL (reference sequence). The CDR3 has 13 residues. The V end lost 5 bases, the J end lost 3 bases, and 10 bases lay between the germline ends. CDR3 DNA sequence: TGTGCCAGCAGCTCCCTAGTCTACACTGAAGCTTTCTTT. Amino acids: CASSSLVYTEAFF.

The rearrangement joins TRBV6-5 to TRBJ1-2; D may be TRBD1 (6 bases). This CDR3 contains 16 residues. Trimming shortened V by 2 bases and J by 0 bases, and 13 bases separated the two germline ends. From germline, CDR1 is MNHEY and CDR2 SVGAGI. DNA for the CDR3: TGTGCCAGCAGTTACAGGGGGTCCACAGCTAACTATGGCTACACCTTC. Amino acids: CASSYRGSTANYGYTF.

The chain carries TRBV7-3 and TRBJ2-7, with D maybe TRBD2 (6 bases). This CDR3 contains 14 residues. The germline CDR1 and CDR2 sequences are SGHTA and FQGTGA. Trimming stripped 4 bases from V and 6 bases from J, with 16 bases between. The CDR3, as DNA: TGTGCCAGCAGCTCTAAACCCCAGGGAGGCGAGCAGTACTTC. Protein: CASSSKPQGGEQYF.